Below are 20 T cell receptor beta chains sequenced from a single sample in a study of cytomegalovirus exposure and HLA in healthy donors. PCR primers comprised 60 Vbeta and 13 Jbeta primers. Some clones are missing from TCRdb's copy, which holds only in-frame ones; the method was immunoSEQ multiplex PCR. The data contain fewer than 110,000 clones, around 85% of them singletons. The specimen sequenced was PBMCs. The source is a man aged 25-40 years in good health and CMV-seronegative.

The V gene is TRBV21-1, the J gene TRBJ1-5. TRBV21-1 is a pseudogene locus. There are 15 residues in the CDR3. CDR3 loop: CASSKRVGGRQPQHF. The CDR3 bases are TGTGCCAGCAGCAAAAGGGTGGGGGGACGGCAGCCCCAGCATTTT.

The chain employs TRBV5-1 and TRBJ2-1, with TRBD2 identical over 9 bases. CDR3 length: 17 residues. CDR1 SGHRS and CDR2 YFSETQ come from the germline V gene. The trim removed 5 bases at V and 6 bases at J, leaving 15 bases unmatched. This CDR3 is CASRSKTGTSLSNEQFF. The CDR3 DNA sequence: TGCGCCAGCAGATCGAAGACCGGGACTAGCCTTAGCAATGAGCAGTTCTTC.

This clone came up once. The rearrangement uses TRBV6-4 and TRBJ2-3; D possibly corresponds to TRBD2 (6 bases). Germline-derived CDR1 and CDR2 are MRHNA and SNTAGT. Trimming took 3 bases from V and 0 from J, leaving 10 bases between them. This CDR3 is 15 amino acids long. The CDR3 region is CASSEGLSSTDTQYF. CDR3 coding DNA: TGTGCCAGCAGTGAAGGACTATCAAGCACAGATACGCAGTATTTT.

This chain uses TRBV27 with TRBJ2-7; 7 nucleotides agree with TRBD2. The CDR3 loop spans 15 amino acids. V lost 5 bases and J lost 0; bases outside the gene matches: 7. Germline CDR1 is MNHEY and CDR2 is SMNVEV (reference sequence). The CDR3 coding sequence is TGTGCCAGCAGTCGCAAACTAGCGAACTCCTACGAGCAGTACTTC. This codes for CASSRKLANSYEQYF.

The J gene is TRBJ2-7, the V gene TRBV19; 8 bases agree with TRBD1. Germline values: CDR1 LNHDA, CDR2 SQIVND (reference sequence). The ends lost 4 bases at V and 5 bases at J; junction bases unmatched: 4. The CDR3 has 13 residues. For the CDR3, the DNA is TGTGCCAGTAGTAGGACAGGGATCCACGAGCAGTACTTC. This encodes CASSRTGIHEQYF.

The V gene is TRBV28, the J gene TRBJ1-2, with 7 positions matching TRBD1. V trimming: 10 bases; J trimming: 5 bases; junction bases outside the gene matches: 19. This CDR3 is built from 16 residues. Per the germline V gene, CDR1 is MDHEN and CDR2 is SYDVKM. This CDR3 is CATKGAGGRYGYGYTF. CDR3 sequence (DNA): TGTGCCACAAAGGGGGCCGGGGGCAGGTACGGGTATGGCTACACCTTC.

The chain carries TRBV6-5 and TRBJ2-7; 9 bases agree with TRBD2. Germline V gene lookup returns CDR1 MNHEY and CDR2 SVGAGI. Germline trimming cut 6 bases from V and 4 bases from J; bases unmatched to any gene: 10. This CDR3 is 15 amino acids long. The CDR3 loop reads CASRPPLAGIYEQYF. In nucleotides, the CDR3 is TGTGCCAGCAGACCCCCCCTAGCGGGGATATACGAGCAGTACTTC.

The chain uses TRBV9 and TRBJ1-1; TRBD1 is a possible D gene (5 bases). The CDR3 length is 13 residues. Germline V gene sequence: CDR1 SGDLS, CDR2 YYNGEE. Trimming shortened V by 0 bases and J by 5 bases, and 8 bases separated the two germline ends. The CDR3 spells CASSVEAGTEAFF. The CDR3 coding sequence is TGTGCCAGCAGCGTAGAGGCAGGGACTGAAGCTTTCTTT. Full variable domain (rest looked up from reference TRBV9 and TRBJ1-1): DSGVTQTPKHLITATGQRVTLRCSPRSGDLSVYWYQQSLDQGLQFLIQYYNGEERAKGNILERFSAQQFPDLHSELNLSSLELGDSALYFCASSVEAGTEAFFGQGTRLTVV.

V is TRBV9 and J is TRBJ2-6; 7 bases map to TRBD1. There are 20 residues in the CDR3. V dropped 5 bases and J dropped 0; count of bases not matched to a gene: 17. The germline CDR1 and CDR2 sequences are SGDLS and YYNGEE. CDR3 bases: TGTGCCAGCAGACGAGGGACAGAAAAAGGGGCCTACTCTGGGGCCAACGTCCTGACTTTC. Translating gives CASRRGTEKGAYSGANVLTF.

The rearrangement links TRBV27 to TRBJ1-1; TRBD1 agrees at 8 bases. The CDR3 is 13 amino acids. CDR1 and CDR2 (germline): MNHEY, SMNVEV (reference sequence). The junction had 6 bases not matched to a gene; V was cut back by 5 bases and J by 7 bases. The CDR3 loop reads CASSPGQGHEAFF. The CDR3 nucleotides read TGTGCCAGCAGTCCCGGACAGGGTCATGAAGCTTTCTTT.

The CDR3 sequence is CASSLGVNYGYTF. CDR3 nucleotides: TGTGCCAGCAGTTTAGGGGTTAACTATGGCTACACCTTC. The gene calls are TRBV6-5 and TRBJ1-2; D perhaps matches TRBD1 (5 bases). Germline-derived CDR1 and CDR2 are MNHEY and SVGAGI. Trimming took off 4 bases at V and 1 base at J, with 7 bases between the two ends. CDR3 length equals 13 residues.

The gene calls are TRBV11-2 and TRBJ2-7; tentative D call: TRBD1 (5 bases). The CDR3 loop spans 16 amino acids. The germline gives CDR1 SGHAT, CDR2 FQNNGV. Trimming left V 0 bases short and J 5 bases short, with 17 bases between. CDR3 residues: CASSLDRVSLGHEQYF. The CDR3 DNA reads TGTGCCAGCAGCTTAGACAGGGTGAGCCTCGGGCACGAGCAGTACTTC.

This chain joins TRBV4-1 and TRBJ2-7; 8 bases map to TRBD2. Germline CDR1 MGHRA, CDR2 YSYEKL. After removal of 0 bases from V and 3 bases from J, the junction contained 10 bases not matched to a gene. This CDR3 is built from 17 residues. CDR3 loop: CASSQEPPGLAGYEQYF. CDR3 DNA: TGCGCCAGCAGCCAAGAACCACCAGGACTAGCCGGCTACGAGCAGTACTTC.

The chain joins TRBV2 to TRBJ1-4; D call uncertain. CDR1 and CDR2 from the germline V gene are SNHLY and FYNNEI. The CDR3 covers 12 residues. The V end was cut by 6 bases, the J end by 5 bases, with 7 bases between. The chain's CDR3 is CASREQNEKLFF. DNA of the CDR3: TGTGCCAGCAGGGAGCAAAATGAAAAACTGTTTTTT. Looking up the rest from reference TRBV2 and TRBJ1-4 gives the full variable domain: EPEVTQTPSHQVTQMGQEVILRCVPISNHLYFYWYRQILGQKVEFLVSFYNNEISEKSEIFDDQFSVERPDGSNFTLKIRSTKLEDSAMYFCASREQNEKLFFGSGTQLSVL.

This chain uses TRBV19 with TRBJ2-7; D remains unclear. Germline V lookup: CDR1 LNHDA, CDR2 SQIVND (reference sequence). The length of the CDR3 is 13 residues. V lost 6 bases, J lost 3 bases, and 12 bases lay in between. CDR3 coding DNA: TGTGCCAGTAGGTCCGGTCCCGACTACGAGCAGTACTTC. Translating gives CASRSGPDYEQYF.

The chain employs TRBV5-4 and TRBJ2-7, with TRBD1 as a possible D gene (6 bases). The V gene lost 4 bases and the J gene lost 4 bases, with 24 bases spanning the gap. The germline V gene has CDR1 SGHNT and CDR2 YYREEE (reference sequence). This CDR3 spans 17 amino acids. The CDR3 region has the DNA TGTGCCAGCAGCCCGGCTACCGCTAGGACAGTCTTATACGAGCAGTACTTC. Its translation is CASSPATARTVLYEQYF.

J is TRBJ2-4 and V is TRBV2; no reliable D call. CDR3 length equals 15 residues. V dropped 6 bases and J dropped 0 bases, with 12 bases sitting between them. The germline CDR1 and CDR2 sequences are SNHLY and FYNNEI. In nucleotides, the CDR3 is TGTGCCAGCAGGGCGACTTACTTAGCCAAAAACATTCAGTACTTC. Translation: CASRATYLAKNIQYF.

This chain connects TRBV30 to TRBJ1-2, with D tentatively TRBD1 (6 bases). CDR3 length equals 13 residues. V was clipped by 3 bases and J by 8 bases, with 16 bases between them. Germline V gene sequence: CDR1 GTSNPN, CDR2 SVGIG (reference sequence). The CDR3 sequence is CAWSEGGLGGYTF. The CDR3, as DNA: TGTGCCTGGAGCGAGGGGGGGCTTGGAGGCTACACCTTC.

The gene calls are TRBV6-1 and TRBJ2-2, with TRBD2 identical over 7 bases. The CDR3 sequence is 14 residues long. Germline lookup yields CDR1 MNHNS and CDR2 SASEGT. J was trimmed by 6 bases and V by 0 bases; bases with no gene match: 1. The CDR3, as DNA: TGTGCCAGCAGTGAAGCGGGGGGGTCCGGGGAGCTGTTTTTT. Protein sequence: CASSEAGGSGELFF.

This clone has just a few counts. The CDR3 sequence: CASSLDTYNEQFF. DNA of the CDR3: TGTGCCAGCAGCCTCGACACCTACAATGAGCAGTTCTTC. This rearrangement joins TRBV7-6 to TRBJ2-1; D unresolved. CDR1 is SGHVS, CDR2 FNYEAQ, per germline. V lost 5 bases to trimming and J lost 2 bases, with 7 bases between them. CDR3 length: 13 amino acids.